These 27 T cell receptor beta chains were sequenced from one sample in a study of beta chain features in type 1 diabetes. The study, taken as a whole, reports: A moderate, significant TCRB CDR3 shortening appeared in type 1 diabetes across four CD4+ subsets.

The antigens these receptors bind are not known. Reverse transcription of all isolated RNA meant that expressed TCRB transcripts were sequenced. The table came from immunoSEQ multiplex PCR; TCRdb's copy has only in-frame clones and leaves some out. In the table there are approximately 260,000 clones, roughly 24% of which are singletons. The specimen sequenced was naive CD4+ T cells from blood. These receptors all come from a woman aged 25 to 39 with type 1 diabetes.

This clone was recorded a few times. The chain's CDR3 is CATSRDLTGDSYNEQFF. The CDR3 DNA reads as TGTGCCACCAGCAGAGATCTGACGGGGGACTCCTACAATGAGCAGTTCTTC. J is TRBJ2-1 and V is TRBV15, with D maybe TRBD2 (6 bases). Trimming took off 0 bases at V and 0 bases at J, with 12 bases between the two ends. Germline V gene lookup returns CDR1 LNHNV and CDR2 YYDKDF (reference sequence). The CDR3 covers 17 residues.

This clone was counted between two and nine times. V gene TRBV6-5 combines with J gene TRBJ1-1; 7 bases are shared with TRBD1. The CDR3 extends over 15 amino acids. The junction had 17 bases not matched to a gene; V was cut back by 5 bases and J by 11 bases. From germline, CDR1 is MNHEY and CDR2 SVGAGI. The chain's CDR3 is CASSPPGTAQGAAFF. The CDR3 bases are TGTGCCAGCAGTCCTCCCGGGACAGCCCAAGGGGCGGCTTTCTTT.

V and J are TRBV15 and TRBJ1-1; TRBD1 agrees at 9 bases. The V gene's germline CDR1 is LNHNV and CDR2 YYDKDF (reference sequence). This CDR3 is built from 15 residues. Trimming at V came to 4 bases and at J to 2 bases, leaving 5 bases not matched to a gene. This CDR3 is CATSTRTGVNTEAFF. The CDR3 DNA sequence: TGTGCCACCAGCACCCGGACAGGGGTCAACACTGAAGCTTTCTTT. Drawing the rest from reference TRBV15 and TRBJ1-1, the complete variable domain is DAMVIQNPRYQVTQFGKPVTLSCSQTLNHNVMYWYQQKSSQAPKLLFHYYDKDFNNEADTPDNFQSRRPNTSFCFLDIRSPGLGDTAMYLCATSTRTGVNTEAFFGQGTRLTVV.

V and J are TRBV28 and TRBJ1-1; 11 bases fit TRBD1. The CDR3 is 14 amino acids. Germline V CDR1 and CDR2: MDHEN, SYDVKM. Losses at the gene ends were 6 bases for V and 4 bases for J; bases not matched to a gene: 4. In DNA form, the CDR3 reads TGTGCCAGCAGCCCCGGGACAGGGGGCACTGAAGCTTTCTTT. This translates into CASSPGTGGTEAFF.

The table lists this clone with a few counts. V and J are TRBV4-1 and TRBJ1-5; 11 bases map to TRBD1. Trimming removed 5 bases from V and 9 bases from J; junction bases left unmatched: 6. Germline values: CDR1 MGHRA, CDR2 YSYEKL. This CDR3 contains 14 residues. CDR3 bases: TGCGCCAGCAGCAAGGGACAGGGGGGTCGGCCCCAGCATTTT. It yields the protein CASSKGQGGRPQHF.

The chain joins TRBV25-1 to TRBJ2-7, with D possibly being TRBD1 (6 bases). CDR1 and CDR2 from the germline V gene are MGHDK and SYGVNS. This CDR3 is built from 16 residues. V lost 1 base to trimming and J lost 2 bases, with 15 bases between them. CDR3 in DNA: TGTGCCAGCAGTGAATTAGGGGGACCTCGGGCCTACGAGCAGTACTTC. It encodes CASSELGGPRAYEQYF.

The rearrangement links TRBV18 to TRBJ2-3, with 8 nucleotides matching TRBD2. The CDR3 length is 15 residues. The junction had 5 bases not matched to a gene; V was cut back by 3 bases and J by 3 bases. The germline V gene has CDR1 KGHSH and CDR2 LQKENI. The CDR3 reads CASSPRGLVTDTQYF. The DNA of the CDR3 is TGTGCCAGCTCACCTCGGGGACTAGTGACAGATACGCAGTATTTT.

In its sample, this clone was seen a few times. CDR3 protein: CSVVLAGGGTQYF. Written as DNA, the CDR3 is TGCAGCGTTGTACTAGCGGGAGGTGGGACCCAGTACTTC. The J gene is TRBJ2-5, the V gene TRBV29-1; 12 bases align to TRBD2. In germline, CDR1 is SQVTM, CDR2 ANQGSEA. The CDR3 covers 13 residues. J was trimmed by 7 bases and V by 4 bases; bases with no gene match: 4.

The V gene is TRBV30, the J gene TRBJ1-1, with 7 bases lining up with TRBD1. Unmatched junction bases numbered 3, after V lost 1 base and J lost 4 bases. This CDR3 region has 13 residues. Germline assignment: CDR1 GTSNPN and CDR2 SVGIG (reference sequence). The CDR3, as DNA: TGTGCCTGGAGTGGGACAGGCCGCACTGAAGCTTTCTTT. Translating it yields CAWSGTGRTEAFF.

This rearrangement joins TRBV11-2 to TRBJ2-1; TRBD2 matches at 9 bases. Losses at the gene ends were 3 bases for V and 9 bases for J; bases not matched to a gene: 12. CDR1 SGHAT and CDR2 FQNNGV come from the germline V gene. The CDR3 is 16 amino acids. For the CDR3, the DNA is TGTGCCAGCAGCTTGACGAGTAGCGGGGGAGCAAGTGAGCAGTTCTTC. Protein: CASSLTSSGGASEQFF.

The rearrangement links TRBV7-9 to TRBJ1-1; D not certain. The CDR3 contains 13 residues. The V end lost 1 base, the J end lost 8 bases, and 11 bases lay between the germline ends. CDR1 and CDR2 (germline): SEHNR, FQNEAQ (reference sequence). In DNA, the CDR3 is TGTGCCAGCAGCTTAGACGAGCGGAGAGAAGCTTTCTTT. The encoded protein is CASSLDERREAFF.

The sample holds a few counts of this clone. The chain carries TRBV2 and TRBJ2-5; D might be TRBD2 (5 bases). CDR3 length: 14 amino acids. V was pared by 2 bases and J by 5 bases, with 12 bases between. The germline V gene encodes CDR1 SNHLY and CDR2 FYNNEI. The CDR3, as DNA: TGTGCCAGCAGTGAACCCCTGAGGGTCGAGACCCAGTACTTC. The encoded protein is CASSEPLRVETQYF.

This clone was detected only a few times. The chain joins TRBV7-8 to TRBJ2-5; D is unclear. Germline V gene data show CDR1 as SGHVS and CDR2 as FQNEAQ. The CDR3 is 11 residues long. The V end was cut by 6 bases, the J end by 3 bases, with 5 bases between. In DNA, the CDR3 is TGTGCCAGCAGTGGCAAAGAGACCCAGTACTTC. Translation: CASSGKETQYF.

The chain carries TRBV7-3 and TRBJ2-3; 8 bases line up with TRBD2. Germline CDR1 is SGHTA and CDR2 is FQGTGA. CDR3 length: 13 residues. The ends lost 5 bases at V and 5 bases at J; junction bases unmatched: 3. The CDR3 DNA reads TGTGCCAGCAGCCGACTAGCGAGAGATACGCAGTATTTT. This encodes CASSRLARDTQYF.

The CDR3 DNA is TGTGCCAGCAGCTTAGGGCAGACCCAGCATTTT. Residues: CASSLGQTQHF. The chain combines TRBV7-2 with TRBJ1-5; D call uncertain. Germline CDR1 is SGHTA and CDR2 is FQGNSA. With 1 base removed from V and 11 bases from J, the gap between germline ends came to 6 bases. The CDR3 has 11 residues. The entire variable domain, with the rest obtained from reference TRBV7-2 and TRBJ1-5, is as follows: GAGVSQSPSNKVTEKGKDVELRCDPISGHTALYWYRQSLGQGLEFLIYFQGNSAPDKSGLPSDRFSAERTGGSVSTLTIQRTQQEDSAVYLCASSLGQTQHFGDGTRLSIL.

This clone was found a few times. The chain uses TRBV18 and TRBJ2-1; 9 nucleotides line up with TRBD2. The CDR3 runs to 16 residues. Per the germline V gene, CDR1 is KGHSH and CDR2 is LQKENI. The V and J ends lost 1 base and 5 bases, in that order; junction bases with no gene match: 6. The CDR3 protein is CASSPLILAGNNEQFF. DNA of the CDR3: TGTGCCAGCTCACCACTTATCCTAGCGGGGAACAATGAGCAGTTCTTC.

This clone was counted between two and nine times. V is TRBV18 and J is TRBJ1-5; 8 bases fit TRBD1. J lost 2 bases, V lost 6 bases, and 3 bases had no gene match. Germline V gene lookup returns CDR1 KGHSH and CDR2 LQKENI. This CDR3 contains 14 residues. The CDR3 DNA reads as TGTGCCAGCTCCCAACAGGGGGGCAATCAGCCCCAGCATTTT. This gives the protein CASSQQGGNQPQHF.

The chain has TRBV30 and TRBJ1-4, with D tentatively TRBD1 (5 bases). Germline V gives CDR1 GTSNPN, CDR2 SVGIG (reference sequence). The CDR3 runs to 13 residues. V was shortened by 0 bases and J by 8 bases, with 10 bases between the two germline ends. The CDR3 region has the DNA TGTGCCTGGAGTGTAAGGGGATGGGAAAAACTGTTTTTT. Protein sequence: CAWSVRGWEKLFF.

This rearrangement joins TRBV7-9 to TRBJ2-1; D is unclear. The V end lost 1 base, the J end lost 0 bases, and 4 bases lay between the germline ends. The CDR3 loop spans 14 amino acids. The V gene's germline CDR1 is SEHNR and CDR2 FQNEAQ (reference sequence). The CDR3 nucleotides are TGTGCCAGCAGCTTAGGGAGCTCCTACAATGAGCAGTTCTTC. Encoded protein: CASSLGSSYNEQFF.

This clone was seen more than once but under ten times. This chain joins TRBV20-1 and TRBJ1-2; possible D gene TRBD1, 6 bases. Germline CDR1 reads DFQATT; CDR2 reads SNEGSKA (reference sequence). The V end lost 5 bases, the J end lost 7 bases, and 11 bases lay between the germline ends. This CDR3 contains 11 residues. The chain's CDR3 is CSALNRAGYTF. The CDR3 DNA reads TGCAGTGCTCTCAACAGGGCTGGCTACACCTTC.

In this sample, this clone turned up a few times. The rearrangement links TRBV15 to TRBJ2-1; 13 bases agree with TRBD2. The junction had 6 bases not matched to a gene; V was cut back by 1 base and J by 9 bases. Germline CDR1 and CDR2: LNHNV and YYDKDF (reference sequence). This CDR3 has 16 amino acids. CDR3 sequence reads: CATSRGGTSGNVEQFF. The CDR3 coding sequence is TGTGCCACCAGCAGAGGAGGGACTAGCGGGAATGTTGAGCAGTTCTTC.

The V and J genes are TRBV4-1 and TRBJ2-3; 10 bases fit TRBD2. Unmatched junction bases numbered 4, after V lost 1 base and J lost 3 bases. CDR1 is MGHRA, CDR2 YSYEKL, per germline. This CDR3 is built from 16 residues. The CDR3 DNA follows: TGCGCCAGCAGCCAAGCGCCAGCGGGAGGGACAGATACGCAGTATTTT. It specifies CASSQAPAGGTDTQYF.

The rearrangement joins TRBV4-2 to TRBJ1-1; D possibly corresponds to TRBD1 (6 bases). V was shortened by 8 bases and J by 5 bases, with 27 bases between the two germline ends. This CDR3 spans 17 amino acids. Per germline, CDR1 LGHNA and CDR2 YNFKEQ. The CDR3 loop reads CASGPLQGRSRGTEAFF. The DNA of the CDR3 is TGTGCCAGCGGCCCGCTTCAGGGGCGATCGAGAGGAACTGAAGCTTTCTTT.

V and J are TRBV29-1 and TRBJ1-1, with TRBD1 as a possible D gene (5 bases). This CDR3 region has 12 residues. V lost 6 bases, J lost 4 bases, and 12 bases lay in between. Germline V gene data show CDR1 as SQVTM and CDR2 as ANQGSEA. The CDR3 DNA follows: TGCAGCGTCCTCACGCAGGGCACTGAAGCTTTCTTT. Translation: CSVLTQGTEAFF.

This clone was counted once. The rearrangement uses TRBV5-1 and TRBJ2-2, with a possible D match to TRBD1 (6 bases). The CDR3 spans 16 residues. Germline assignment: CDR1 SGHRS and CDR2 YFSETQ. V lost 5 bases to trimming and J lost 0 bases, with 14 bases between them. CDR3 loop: CASRPAGTPNTGELFF. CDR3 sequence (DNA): TGCGCCAGCAGGCCCGCCGGGACACCGAACACCGGGGAGCTGTTTTTT.

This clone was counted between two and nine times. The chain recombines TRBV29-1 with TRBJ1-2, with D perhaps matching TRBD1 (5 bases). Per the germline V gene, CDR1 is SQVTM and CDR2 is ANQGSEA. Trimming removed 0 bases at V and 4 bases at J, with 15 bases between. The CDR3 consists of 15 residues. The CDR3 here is CSVEEFTGGTYGYTF. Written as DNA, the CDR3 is TGCAGCGTTGAAGAGTTTACAGGCGGGACCTATGGCTACACCTTC. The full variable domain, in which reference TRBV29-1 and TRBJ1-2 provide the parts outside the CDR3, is SAVISQKPSRDICQRGTSLTIQCQVDSQVTMMFWYRQQPGQSLTLIATANQGSEATYESGFVIDKFPISRPNLTFSTLTVSNMSPEDSSIYLCSVEEFTGGTYGYTFGSGTRLTVV.

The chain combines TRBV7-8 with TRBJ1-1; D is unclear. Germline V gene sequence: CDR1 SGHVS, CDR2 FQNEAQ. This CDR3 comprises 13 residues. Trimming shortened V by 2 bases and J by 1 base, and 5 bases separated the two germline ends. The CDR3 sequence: CASSLLPNTEAFF. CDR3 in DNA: TGTGCCAGCAGCTTACTCCCGAACACTGAAGCTTTCTTT.